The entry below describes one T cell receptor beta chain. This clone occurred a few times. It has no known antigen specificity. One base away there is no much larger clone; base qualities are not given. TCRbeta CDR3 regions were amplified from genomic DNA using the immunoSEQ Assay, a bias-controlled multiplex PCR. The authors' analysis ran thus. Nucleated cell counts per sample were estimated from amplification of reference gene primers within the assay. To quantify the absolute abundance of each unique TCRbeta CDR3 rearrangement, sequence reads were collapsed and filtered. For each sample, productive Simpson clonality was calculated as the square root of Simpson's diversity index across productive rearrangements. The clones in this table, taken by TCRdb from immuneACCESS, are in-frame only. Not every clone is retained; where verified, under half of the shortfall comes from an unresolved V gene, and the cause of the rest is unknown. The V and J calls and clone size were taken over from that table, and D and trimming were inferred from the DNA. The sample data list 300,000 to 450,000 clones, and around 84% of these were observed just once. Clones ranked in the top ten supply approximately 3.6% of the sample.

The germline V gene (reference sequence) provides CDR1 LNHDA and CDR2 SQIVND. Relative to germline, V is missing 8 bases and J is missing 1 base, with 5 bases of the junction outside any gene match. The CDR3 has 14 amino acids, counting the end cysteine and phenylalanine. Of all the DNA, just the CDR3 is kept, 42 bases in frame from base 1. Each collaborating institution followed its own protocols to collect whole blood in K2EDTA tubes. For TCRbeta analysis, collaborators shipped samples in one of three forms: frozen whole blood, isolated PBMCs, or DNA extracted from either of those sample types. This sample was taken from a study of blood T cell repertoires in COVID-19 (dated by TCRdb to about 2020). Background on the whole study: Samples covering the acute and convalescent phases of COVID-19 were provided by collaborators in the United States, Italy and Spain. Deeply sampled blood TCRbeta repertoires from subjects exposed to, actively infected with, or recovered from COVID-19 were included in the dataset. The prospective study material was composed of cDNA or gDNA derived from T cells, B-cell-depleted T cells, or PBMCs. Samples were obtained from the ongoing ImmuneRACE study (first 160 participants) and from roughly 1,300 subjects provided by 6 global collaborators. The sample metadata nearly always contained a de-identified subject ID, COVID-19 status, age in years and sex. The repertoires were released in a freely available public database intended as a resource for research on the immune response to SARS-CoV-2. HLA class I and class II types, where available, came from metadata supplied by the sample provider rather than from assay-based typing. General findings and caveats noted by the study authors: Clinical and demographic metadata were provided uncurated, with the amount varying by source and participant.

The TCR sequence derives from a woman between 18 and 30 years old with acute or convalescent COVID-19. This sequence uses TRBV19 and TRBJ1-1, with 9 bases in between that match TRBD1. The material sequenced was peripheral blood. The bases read TGTGCCAGTTACAGGGGGCAAGGGAACACTGAAGCTTTCTTT. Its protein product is CASYRGQGNTEAFF.